One sample yielded the 24 T cell receptor beta chains listed below, sequenced in a study of regulatory T cells in long-lasting Graves disease. The authors built TCR beta libraries using iRepertoire HTBI primers and Arm-PCR of CDR3 regions. TCRdb recomputed calls from the multiplex PCR reads with MiXCR, one row per CDR3 protein. The table shows around 450,000 distinct CDR3 sequences, with about a sixth occurring only once. Time point reported: newly diagnosed GD, antithyroid drugs for less than 3 months. After RNA was extracted from PBMCs, the TCR library was made from it. This same sample was also taken into another study, of T cells in Graves' hyperthyroidism and ophthalmopathy.

The material sequenced was peripheral blood mononuclear cells (PBMCs), taken at new diagnosis, from a patient treated with antithyroid drugs. These receptor sequences come from a man aged 35-49 years with Graves disease.

The chain has TRBV5-1 and TRBJ2-2; 13 nucleotides align to TRBD2. Per the germline V gene, CDR1 is SGHRS and CDR2 is YFSETQ. V gave up 4 bases and J gave up 5 bases; unmatched junction bases: 8. This CDR3 is 17 amino acids long. This chain's CDR3 is CASSPKLAGGPTGELFF. The DNA for the CDR3 is TGCGCCAGCAGCCCTAAACTAGCGGGAGGGCCGACCGGGGAGCTGTTTTTT.

This clonotype occurred many times. This chain connects TRBV27 to TRBJ2-2; 11 bases align to TRBD2. The V and J ends lost 9 bases and 1 base, in that order; junction bases with no gene match: 1. The CDR3 spans 14 residues. The germline V gene encodes CDR1 MNHEY and CDR2 SMNVEV (reference sequence). CDR3 coding DNA: TGTGCCAGTGGGACTAGCGGGAACACCGGGGAGCTGTTTTTT. Amino acid sequence: CASGTSGNTGELFF.

This clonotype showed up just a few times. The chain is built from TRBV6-1 and TRBJ2-1; 9 bases line up with TRBD2. V lost 7 bases and J lost 7; bases outside the gene matches: 11. The CDR3 totals 15 residues. Germline V lookup: CDR1 MNHNS, CDR2 SASEGT. CDR3 in amino acids: CASTNGAGGPNEQFF. CDR3 nucleotide sequence: TGTGCCAGCACCAACGGGGCGGGAGGGCCTAATGAGCAGTTCTTC.

This clonotype was seen at least ten times. V usage is TRBV7-8 and J usage is TRBJ2-5; 7 nucleotides agree with TRBD2. The CDR3 runs to 14 residues. V dropped 5 bases and J dropped 2; count of bases not matched to a gene: 5. Germline V lookup: CDR1 SGHVS, CDR2 FQNEAQ. CDR3 sequence (DNA): TGTGCCAGCAGCCCCGCGGGAGCACAAGAGACCCAGTACTTC. It is translated as CASSPAGAQETQYF.

This clonotype was recorded many times. This chain joins TRBV28 and TRBJ2-5, with D unresolved. Trimming took off 3 bases at V and 2 bases at J, with 10 bases between the two ends. The germline CDR1 and CDR2 sequences are MDHEN and SYDVKM. The CDR3 is made up of 14 amino acids. CDR3 bases: TGTGCCAGCAGTTTGCCTAGTGGGCAAGAGACCCAGTACTTC. Residues: CASSLPSGQETQYF.

This clonotype was detected a few times. This rearrangement joins TRBV5-1 to TRBJ2-5; D not certain. V lost 3 bases and J lost 5, with 14 bases in between. Germline CDR1 SGHRS, CDR2 YFSETQ. This CDR3 contains 14 residues. The CDR3 region is CASSSPQGVETQYF. CDR3 nucleotides: TGCGCCAGCAGCTCCCCACAAGGAGTGGAGACCCAGTACTTC.

This clonotype has at least ten counts. The chain uses TRBV2 and TRBJ2-3; D unresolved. The V end was cut by 11 bases, the J end by 1 base, with 10 bases between. Germline lookup yields CDR1 SNHLY and CDR2 FYNNEI. The CDR3 totals 12 residues. This CDR3 reads CAGRLGTDTQYF. The DNA for the CDR3 is TGTGCCGGACGCTTAGGCACAGATACGCAGTATTTT.

Ten or more counts support this clonotype. The chain joins TRBV12-3 or TRBV12-4 to TRBJ2-5; D remains unclear. CDR3 length: 11 amino acids. Trimming took 2 bases from V and 9 from J, leaving 7 bases between them. The CDR3 DNA sequence: TGTGCCAGCAGTTTATTTGGGGCCCAGTACTTC. The encoded protein is CASSLFGAQYF.

In its sample, this clonotype was seen many times. The chain couples TRBV14 to TRBJ2-1, with D perhaps TRBD1 (5 bases). Trimming cost V 0 bases and J 8 bases, with 17 bases left between them. The V gene's germline CDR1 is SGHDN and CDR2 FVKESK. CDR3 length equals 16 residues. CDR3 in DNA: TGTGCCAGCAGCCAAGAACAGGTGTGGAGAGTCGATGAGCAGTTCTTC. Encoded protein: CASSQEQVWRVDEQFF.

On this clonotype itself: It may be a read error: a sequence one base away is much more abundant. This chain links TRBV6-1 with TRBJ2-7; either TRBD1 or TRBD2 may supply D (5 bases each). The CDR3 runs 14 residues. CDR1 is MNHNS, CDR2 SASEGT, per germline. The chain's CDR3 is CASSNRDPSYEQNF. The DNA for the CDR3 is TGTGCCAGCAGTAACCGGGACCCTTCCTACGAGCAGAACTTC.

This clonotype was seen many times. The V call is TRBV6-1, the J call TRBJ1-6, with TRBD1 matching 9 bases. V shed 5 bases, J shed 7 bases, and the junction held 6 bases outside the gene matches. The CDR3 consists of 15 residues. The V gene's germline CDR1 is MNHNS and CDR2 SASEGT. The DNA for the CDR3 is TGTGCCAGCAGTCCGGGACAGGGTTTGAATTCACCCCTCCACTTT. It specifies CASSPGQGLNSPLHF.

The chain joins TRBV19 to TRBJ2-3; either TRBD1 or TRBD2 may supply D (5 bases each). The CDR3 contains 15 residues. The V end lost 3 bases, the J end lost 5 bases, and 15 bases lay between the germline ends. Looked up from germline, CDR1 is LNHDA and CDR2 is SQIVND (reference sequence). CDR3 residues: CASSMGTDRGDTQYF. The DNA for the CDR3 is TGTGCCAGTAGTATGGGGACGGACCGGGGAGATACGCAGTATTTT.

This clonotype was observed a handful of times. This sequence joins TRBV7-9 and TRBJ1-4, with D perhaps TRBD1 (5 bases). This CDR3 is built from 16 residues. Germline CDR1 is SEHNR and CDR2 is FQNEAQ (reference sequence). Trimming removed 7 bases at V and 6 bases at J, with 21 bases between. The CDR3 is CASISPLGGAHEKLFF. The DNA of the CDR3 is TGTGCCAGCATCTCCCCTCTGGGAGGGGCGCATGAAAAACTGTTTTTT.

With regard to this clonotype: One junction end does not reproduce the germline sequence, and a read error may be involved. The chain has TRBV5-1 and TRBJ2-1, with 8 bases aligning to TRBD2. From germline, CDR1 is SGHRS and CDR2 YFSETQ. The CDR3 is 16 amino acids. The CDR3 DNA sequence: TGTGCCAGCAGCTTGGACCCGGGAGGGCCTACCAATGAGCAGTTCTTC. Protein sequence: CASSLDPGGPTNEQFF.

This clonotype was picked up a small number of times. The rearrangement links TRBV4-1 to TRBJ2-7; a possible D gene is TRBD1 (5 bases). This CDR3 has 15 residues. Looked up from germline, CDR1 is MGHRA and CDR2 is YSYEKL. V was clipped by 4 bases and J by 6 bases, with 19 bases between them. The CDR3 sequence is CASSRPSSQGSEQYF. The CDR3 nucleotides read TGCGCCAGCAGCCGCCCAAGTTCGCAGGGCTCCGAGCAGTACTTC.

This clonotype turned up a few times. The genes are TRBV27 and TRBJ1-5; D unresolved. The V end lost 1 base, the J end lost 0 bases, and 4 bases lay between the germline ends. This CDR3 region has 14 residues. Germline-derived CDR1 and CDR2 are MNHEY and SMNVEV (reference sequence). This CDR3 is CASSLLNSNQPQHF. CDR3 sequence (DNA): TGTGCCAGCAGTTTATTGAATAGCAATCAGCCCCAGCATTTT.

The table lists this clonotype with a few counts. This chain links TRBV29-1 with TRBJ2-3; 7 bases fit TRBD2. This CDR3 contains 13 residues. V dropped 4 bases and J dropped 4; count of bases not matched to a gene: 5. The germline CDR1 and CDR2 sequences are SQVTM and ANQGSEA. CDR3 bases: TGCAGCGTTGTTGCGGGAGTCTCAGATACGCAGTATTTT. Residues: CSVVAGVSDTQYF.

This clonotype occurred many times. One junction end disagrees with the germline gene, perhaps due to a read error. The chain couples TRBV7-7 to TRBJ2-7; D perhaps matches TRBD1 (6 bases). There are 13 residues in the CDR3. Germline lookup yields CDR1 SSHAT and CDR2 FNYEAQ (reference sequence). Written as DNA, the CDR3 is TGTGCTAGCAGCCCGAGGGCAGGGGTCGAGCAGTACTTC. Translated, it gives CASSPRAGVEQYF.

This clonotype has just a few counts. Its ends do not fully match the called genes, so a read error is possible. The chain has TRBV3-1 and TRBJ2-7; 7 bases agree with TRBD1. Looked up from germline, CDR1 is LGHDT and CDR2 is YNNKEL (reference sequence). The CDR3 contains 15 residues. CDR3 sequence (DNA): TGTGCCAGCAACCAACAGGGGCGGGTAAAAAACGAGCAGTACTTC. Its translation is CASNQQGRVKNEQYF.

This clonotype was recorded many times. CDR3 bases: TGTGCCAGCAGCCCTCAGGGGGCGAGCACCGGGGAGCTGTTTTTT. This translates into CASSPQGASTGELFF. The rearrangement links TRBV7-9 to TRBJ2-2; TRBD1 matches at 8 bases. This CDR3 has 15 residues. J was trimmed by 4 bases and V by 5 bases; bases with no gene match: 6. Per the germline V gene, CDR1 is SEHNR and CDR2 is FQNEAQ (reference sequence).

This clonotype was found many times. The V gene is TRBV9, the J gene TRBJ2-1, with 8 bases that match TRBD1. The germline V gene has CDR1 SGDLS and CDR2 YYNGEE. J was trimmed by 1 base and V by 2 bases; bases with no gene match: 5. This CDR3 spans 16 amino acids. The CDR3 DNA follows: TGTGCCAGCAGCGTGGCAGGGGGCCTATCCTACAATGAGCAGTTCTTC. It specifies CASSVAGGLSYNEQFF.

This clonotype was seen at least ten times. V gene TRBV6-5 combines with J gene TRBJ1-2, with 10 bases aligning to TRBD1. V shed 0 bases and J 4 bases; nucleotides not matched to a gene: 2. The length of the CDR3 is 15 residues. Germline CDR1 reads MNHEY; CDR2 reads SVGAGI. The CDR3: CASSYSGQGTYGYTF. CDR3 DNA: TGTGCCAGCAGTTACTCGGGACAGGGGACCTATGGCTACACCTTC.

This chain links TRBV18 with TRBJ2-7, with D perhaps TRBD1 (5 bases). Germline V CDR1 and CDR2: KGHSH, LQKENI. This CDR3 region has 14 residues. The V gene lost 2 bases and the J gene lost 2 bases, with 10 bases spanning the gap. The CDR3 loop reads CASSPMTVPYEQYF. CDR3 DNA sequence: TGTGCCAGCTCACCAATGACAGTTCCCTACGAGCAGTACTTC.

As regards this clonotype: Relative to the germline gene, one junction end is altered; a read error may explain this. The chain couples TRBV2 to TRBJ2-2; a possible D gene is TRBD2 (6 bases). CDR3 length equals 14 residues. Per the germline V gene, CDR1 is SNHLY and CDR2 is FYNNEI. CDR3 sequence: CASATGEATGELLF. The CDR3 DNA reads as TGTGCCAGCGCAACGGGGGAAGCGACCGGGGAGCTGCTTTTT.